The TCR beta chain under discussion was sequenced for a study of blood T cell repertoires in COVID-19. In the study overall: Sources were T cells, B-cell-depleted T cells, or PBMCs; the material itself was cDNA or gDNA.

Seattle patients were enrolled while actively infected and followed longitudinally. Germline V gene sequence: CDR1 MNHEY, CDR2 SVGEGT. The CDR3 totals 16 residues. With 5 bases removed from V and 2 bases from J, the gap between germline ends came to 13 bases. In the original analysis: Estimation of nucleated cell counts relied on the amplification of reference gene primers. Using immunoSEQ multiplex PCR, the repertoire was profiled, and TCRdb retains in-frame clones only, with some absent. The DNA gave D and trimming, while V, J and clone size come from that table. The top ten clones hold about 10% of a sample with about 370,000 clones, about 89% of them seen once.

Sequencing input: peripheral blood. This rearrangement joins TRBV6-2 or TRBV6-3 to TRBJ2-6; D call uncertain. The sequence derives from a woman younger than 45 with COVID-19, enrolled during active disease. CDR3 bases: TGTGCCAGCAGTCACCGGGTCGGAGCTGGGGCCAACGTCCTGACTTTC. Translating gives CASSHRVGAGANVLTF.